These T cell receptor beta chains were read from a single sample in a study of T cell changes during pregnancy in multiple sclerosis. The method was immunoSEQ multiplex PCR; TCRdb's version includes in-frame clones alone and lacks a portion of them. The data hold approximately 65,000 clones, with almost 97% observed a single time. The sample here was CD8+ T cells from peripheral blood mononuclear cells, taken after pregnancy. The receptor source for this set is a female donor with multiple sclerosis, enrolled in a pregnancy study. Each CDR3 is given with its conserved first and last residue. A D gene is named only where the DNA matches it firmly. The size of a clone is reported for some rows only, either as once, few or many, or as a class for expanded clones.

J	V	size	D	CDR3	DNA
TRBJ2-1	TRBV4-2	-	TRBD2	CASSQTSGNNEQFF	TGTGCCAGCAGCCAGACTAGCGGGAACAATGAGCAGTTCTTC
TRBJ2-1	TRBV28	once	TRBD2	CASSLVAGPYNEQFF	TGTGCCAGCAGTTTAGTAGCGGGACCCTACAATGAGCAGTTCTTC
TRBJ2-7	TRBV2	-	TRBD2	CASSETTSGRPLSYEQYF	TGTGCCAGCAGTGAAACCACTAGCGGGAGGCCCCTCTCCTACGAGCAGTACTTC
TRBJ1-2	TRBV6-5	-	TRBD1	CASSLDRAGYTF	TGTGCCAGCAGTTTGGACAGGGCAGGCTACACCTTC
TRBJ2-2	TRBV19	-	-	CASSIQNTGELFF	TGTGCCAGTAGTATACAGAACACCGGGGAGCTGTTTTTT
TRBJ2-7	TRBV27	-	-	CASSLFRGYEQYF	TGTGCCAGCAGTCTTTTTAGGGGTTACGAGCAGTACTTC
TRBJ2-2	TRBV21-1	once	-	CASRNARTGFGELFF	TGTGCCAGCAGAAACGCTCGGACAGGGTTCGGGGAGCTGTTTTTT
TRBJ2-2	TRBV5-6	-	TRBD1	CASSLGTGQGNTGELFF	TGTGCCAGCAGCTTGGGAACAGGACAGGGGAACACCGGGGAGCTGTTTTTT
TRBJ2-1	TRBV7-2	-	-	CASSRIGTFNEQFF	TGTGCCAGCAGCCGTATCGGGACTTTCAATGAGCAGTTCTTC
TRBJ2-3	TRBV27	-	-	CASSLFQSTDTQYF	TGTGCCAGCAGTTTATTTCAGAGCACAGATACGCAGTATTTT
TRBJ2-3	TRBV28	-	TRBD1	CASSLEQGVTDTQYF	TGTGCCAGCAGTTTAGAGCAGGGGGTAACAGATACGCAGTATTTT
TRBJ2-7	TRBV30	many	-	CAWGDNLDEQYF	TGTGCCTGGGGGGACAATTTGGACGAGCAGTACTTC
TRBJ1-3	TRBV7-9	-	TRBD1	CASSLIDREGNTIYF	TGTGCCAGCAGCTTGATTGACAGGGAAGGAAACACCATATATTTT
TRBJ2-7	TRBV7-9	-	TRBD1	CASSSETGGRYEQYF	TGTGCCAGCAGCTCGGAGACAGGGGGTAGGTACGAGCAGTACTTC
TRBJ2-5	TRBV5-4	-	-	CASSFEGAGVETQYF	TGTGCCAGCAGCTTTGAAGGGGCAGGGGTAGAGACCCAGTACTTC
TRBJ1-2	TRBV11-2	-	-	CASSLGRVNTF	TGTGCCAGCAGCTTAGGGAGAGTCAACACCTTC
TRBJ1-2	TRBV5-6	-	TRBD1	CASSGGTGQGYGYTF	TGTGCCAGCAGCGGGGGAACGGGACAGGGCTATGGCTACACCTTC
TRBJ1-3	TRBV4-1	-	-	CASSQLDTSGNTIYF	TGCGCCAGCAGCCAATTGGACACCTCTGGAAACACCATATATTTT
TRBJ2-3	TRBV25-1	-	TRBD1	CASSEGTGGSDTQYF	TGTGCCAGCAGTGAAGGCACAGGGGGATCGGATACGCAGTATTTT
TRBJ2-3	TRBV9	-	-	CASGSDTQYF	TGTGCCAGCGGGAGTGATACGCAGTATTTT
TRBJ1-1	TRBV6-5	-	TRBD1	CASSHRGLNTEAFF	TGTGCCAGCAGTCACAGGGGGCTGAACACTGAAGCTTTCTTT
TRBJ1-3	TRBV6-6	-	TRBD1	CASRFTGGTGNTIYF	TGTGCCAGCAGATTTACAGGGGGCACTGGAAACACCATATATTTT
TRBJ1-2	TRBV4-1	-	-	CASSQVGQGYGYTF	TGCGCCAGCAGCCAAGTTGGTCAGGGTTATGGCTACACCTTC
TRBJ2-3	TRBV9	-	-	CASSVFGEDTQYF	TGTGCCAGCAGCGTATTCGGGGAAGATACGCAGTATTTT
TRBJ2-7	TRBV27	-	TRBD2	CASSLSSGELTYEQYF	TGTGCCAGCAGTTTATCGAGCGGGGAACTCACCTACGAGCAGTACTTC
TRBJ2-7	TRBV27	-	-	CASSFKGPYEQYF	TGTGCCAGCAGTTTTAAGGGGCCCTACGAGCAGTACTTC
TRBJ2-1	TRBV11-2	-	-	CASSLDRLANNEQFF	TGTGCCAGCAGCTTAGATCGCCTAGCCAACAATGAGCAGTTCTTC
TRBJ2-5	TRBV2	-	TRBD1	CASSEGDRRETQYF	TGTGCCAGCAGTGAAGGGGACAGGCGGGAGACCCAGTACTTC
TRBJ2-1	TRBV2	-	-	CASSPDKSSYNEQFF	TGTGCCAGCAGTCCCGACAAAAGCTCCTACAATGAGCAGTTCTTC
TRBJ2-5	TRBV9	-	TRBD1	CASSVGGDRETQYF	TGTGCCAGCAGCGTAGGTGGGGACAGGGAGACCCAGTACTTC
TRBJ2-7	TRBV28	-	TRBD2	CASSLGLAGPYEQYF	TGTGCCAGCAGTTTAGGTCTAGCGGGACCCTACGAGCAGTACTTC
TRBJ2-7	TRBV4-1	-	-	CASSQEAAAAYEQYF	TGCGCCAGCAGCCAAGAGGCGGCGGCCGCCTACGAGCAGTACTTC
TRBJ1-3	TRBV7-9	-	-	CASSGRDPRRNSGNTIYF	TGTGCCAGCAGCGGGAGGGACCCGCGACGAAACTCTGGAAACACCATATATTTT
TRBJ1-5	TRBV27	-	-	CASSFSGTLNQPQHF	TGTGCCAGCAGTTTTTCGGGGACTCTCAATCAGCCCCAGCATTTT
TRBJ1-5	TRBV27	-	-	CASSLAGNNQPQHF	TGTGCCAGCAGTTTGGCAGGTAACAATCAGCCCCAGCATTTT
TRBJ2-1	TRBV7-7	-	-	CASSLTARDEQFF	TGTGCTAGCAGCTTAACGGCTAGAGATGAGCAGTTCTTC
TRBJ1-2	TRBV28	-	-	CASISTGGLGGQTAYGYTF	TGTGCCAGCATCTCTACTGGCGGCCTAGGCGGGCAGACCGCCTATGGCTACACCTTC
TRBJ2-1	TRBV7-8	-	TRBD2	CASSERLASEQFF	TGTGCCAGCAGCGAGCGACTAGCATCTGAGCAGTTCTTC
TRBJ1-2	TRBV27	-	TRBD1	CASSLTGTGGPFEGYTF	TGTGCCAGCAGTTTAACAGGGACAGGGGGCCCCTTTGAAGGCTACACCTTC
TRBJ2-7	TRBV28	once	-	CASRPGSSEQYF	TGTGCCAGCAGGCCCGGTAGCAGCGAGCAGTACTTC